A selection of T cell receptor beta chains follows, all from one sample in a study of CD8 T cells in ankylosing spondylitis. MiXCR was run by TCRdb on the 5' RACE reads, yielding one entry per CDR3 protein. The sample carries hundreds of thousands of distinct CDR3 sequences, more than 15% recorded once. What was sequenced was blood, either unsorted or a sorted T cell fraction (not recorded which). These receptors were obtained from a male donor with ankylosing spondylitis. CDR3s include the opening cysteine and the closing phenylalanine or tryptophan. The D gene is left open where the match is weak. The size entry is marked missing in some rows and otherwise reads once, few, many or a size class.

D,size,J,V,CDR3,DNA
NA,few,TRBJ2-6,TRBV7-3,CASSLTTAGANVLTF,TGTGCCAGCAGCTTAACTACAGCTGGGGCCAACGTCCTGACTTTC
NA,once,TRBJ1-2,TRBV12-3/TRBV12-4,CASSPAGHYGYTF,TGTGCCAGCAGCCCGGCAGGTCACTATGGCTACACCTTC
NA,NA,TRBJ1-1,TRBV19,CASSARQRMNTEAFF,TGTGCCAGTAGTGCCCGACAGCGCATGAACACTGAAGCTTTCTTT
TRBD2,few,TRBJ2-5,TRBV11-2,CASSPGDRGDETQYF,TGTGCCAGCAGCCCCGGAGATCGGGGGGACGAGACCCAGTACTTC
NA,few,TRBJ2-7,TRBV6-1,CASSREVHYYEQYF,TGTGCCAGCAGTAGGGAGGTCCACTACTACGAGCAGTACTTC
TRBD1,few,TRBJ2-7,TRBV10-2,CASSERGQGAYEQYF,TGCGCCAGCAGTGAGAGGGGACAGGGGGCCTACGAGCAGTACTTC
TRBD1,once,TRBJ1-2,TRBV9,CASSVDRAPGYGYTF,TGTGCCAGCAGCGTGGACAGGGCCCCCGGGTATGGCTACACCTTC
NA,few,TRBJ2-1,TRBV7-2,CASSLAQGKHNEQFF,TGTGCCAGCAGCTTAGCGCAGGGCAAACACAATGAGCAGTTCTTC
TRBD1,few,TRBJ1-1,TRBV30,CAWSPTGDTEAFF,TGTGCCTGGAGTCCCACAGGGGACACTGAAGCTTTCTTT
NA,few,TRBJ1-6,TRBV7-2,CASSLLQAADNSPLHF,TGTGCCAGCAGCTTACTCCAGGCAGCCGATAATTCACCCCTCCACTTT
NA,many,TRBJ1-2,TRBV10-3,CAISSDPKADYGYTF,TGTGCCATCAGTTCTGACCCAAAAGCGGACTATGGCTACACCTTC
NA,few,TRBJ1-1,TRBV9,CASSGTTGGVTEAFF,TGTGCCAGCAGCGGCACGACAGGCGGCGTCACTGAAGCTTTCTTT
NA,NA,TRBJ2-1,TRBV6-5,CASSYLMGGAGEQFF,TGTGCCAGCAGTTACTTGATGGGGGGGGCAGGTGAGCAGTTCTTC
NA,few,TRBJ2-1,TRBV18,CASSPGSTISYNEQFF,TGTGCCAGCTCACCTGGCAGTACGATCTCCTACAATGAGCAGTTCTTC
NA,few,TRBJ2-7,TRBV20-1,CSASRPSYEQYF,TGCAGTGCTAGCCGACCATCCTACGAGCAGTACTTC
TRBD1,NA,TRBJ2-3,TRBV7-2,CASSLDRGLDTQYF,TGTGCCAGCAGCCTCGACAGGGGTCTAGATACGCAGTATTTT
NA,few,TRBJ1-6,TRBV6-1,CASSEARGLATLHF,TGTGCCAGCAGTGAAGCGCGGGGCCTAGCGACCCTCCACTTT
NA,NA,TRBJ1-2,TRBV6-1,CASTSGGANYGYTF,TGTGCCAGCACCTCCGGGGGGGCTAACTATGGCTACACCTTC
TRBD1,NA,TRBJ1-3,TRBV6-2/TRBV6-3,CASSSPGQGNTIYF,TGTGCCAGCAGTTCACCGGGACAGGGGAACACCATATATTTT
NA,NA,TRBJ1-5,TRBV7-2,CASSSFGSNQPQHF,TGTGCCAGCAGCTCTTTCGGGTCAAATCAGCCCCAGCATTTT
TRBD1,NA,TRBJ1-4,TRBV12-3/TRBV12-4,CASSTGQGVNEKLFF,TGTGCCAGCAGCACTGGACAGGGCGTAAATGAAAAACTGTTTTTT
NA,few,TRBJ2-7,TRBV18,CASRAGSGEQYF,TGTGCCAGTAGGGCAGGGTCCGGCGAGCAGTACTTC
NA,few,TRBJ1-3,TRBV20-1,CSARDWAGASSGNTIYF,TGCAGTGCTAGAGATTGGGCGGGGGCCTCCTCTGGAAACACCATATATTTT
TRBD2,NA,TRBJ2-7,TRBV20-1,CSARTSGEQYF,TGCAGTGCTAGGACTAGCGGCGAGCAGTACTTC
TRBD1,NA,TRBJ2-7,TRBV20-1,CSASGDRIEQYF,TGCAGTGCTAGTGGGGACAGGATCGAGCAGTACTTC
NA,NA,TRBJ2-2,TRBV5-1,CASSSSRGPSITGELFF,TGCGCCAGCAGCTCCTCGAGGGGCCCGAGTATCACCGGGGAGCTGTTTTTT
NA,few,TRBJ1-5,TRBV24-1,CATRAGDHQPQHF,TGTGCCACCAGAGCAGGGGATCACCAGCCCCAGCATTTT
NA,few,TRBJ1-1,TRBV3-1,CASSQDSRGTEAFF,TGTGCCAGCAGCCAAGATTCGAGGGGTACTGAAGCTTTCTTT
NA,many,TRBJ1-1,TRBV11-3,CASSLRGEAFF,TGTGCCAGCAGTTTGAGGGGGGAAGCTTTCTTT
NA,few,TRBJ1-2,TRBV3-1,CASSPEPGLHAGGYTF,TGTGCCAGCAGCCCTGAACCGGGACTCCACGCGGGTGGCTACACCTTC
TRBD2,NA,TRBJ2-7,TRBV20-1,CSARDSSGRFYEQYF,TGCAGTGCTAGAGATAGCAGCGGGAGATTCTACGAGCAGTACTTC
TRBD1,few,TRBJ1-5,TRBV6-1,CASSRGTGVNQPQHF,TGTGCCAGCAGTAGGGGGACAGGGGTCAATCAGCCCCAGCATTTT
NA,few,TRBJ2-1,TRBV3-1,CASSQVAGTQGSFF,TGTGCCAGCAGCCAAGTCGCCGGGACCCAGGGGTCGTTCTTC
NA,NA,TRBJ1-1,TRBV6-1,CASSLTGTRAEAFF,TGTGCCAGCAGTCTAACCGGGACCCGAGCTGAAGCTTTCTTT
NA,few,TRBJ2-2,TRBV7-2,CASSLAHANTGELFF,TGTGCCAGCAGCCTCGCACACGCGAACACCGGGGAGCTGTTTTTT
NA,few,TRBJ1-6,TRBV9,CASSAGTVPNSPLHF,TGTGCCAGCAGCGCCGGGACCGTTCCGAATTCACCCCTCCACTTT
TRBD2,NA,TRBJ2-2,TRBV20-1,CSALPTGTSGGGTGELFF,TGCAGTGCTCTACCCACCGGGACTAGCGGGGGTGGTACCGGGGAGCTGTTTTTT
TRBD2,NA,TRBJ2-1,TRBV25-1,CASSDPELAGSYNEQFF,TGTGCCAGCAGTGACCCGGAGCTAGCGGGAAGTTACAATGAGCAGTTCTTC
NA,many,TRBJ1-1,TRBV12-3/TRBV12-4,CASSWAKMNTEAFF,TGTGCCAGCAGTTGGGCCAAGATGAACACTGAAGCTTTCTTT
NA,few,TRBJ2-7,TRBV25-1,CASSDLGTGGYEQYF,TGTGCCAGCAGTGATCTTGGGACCGGTGGATACGAGCAGTACTTC
NA,few,TRBJ2-1,TRBV12-3/TRBV12-4,CASSSRQPKQFF,TGTGCCAGCAGTTCCCGACAGCCGAAGCAGTTCTTC
TRBD1,few,TRBJ1-6,TRBV10-3,CAVGTANSPLHF,TGTGCCGTCGGGACAGCTAATTCACCCCTCCACTTT
NA,NA,TRBJ1-1,TRBV6-5,CASSWGQGNTEAFF,TGTGCCAGCAGTTGGGGGCAGGGGAACACTGAAGCTTTCTTT
NA,many,TRBJ2-1,TRBV12-3/TRBV12-4,CASTLGVGQGDDNEQFF,TGTGCCAGCACCCTGGGGGTCGGACAAGGGGATGACAATGAGCAGTTCTTC
NA,few,TRBJ1-4,TRBV20-1,CSARSEKLFF,TGCAGTGCTAGAAGTGAAAAACTGTTTTTT
TRBD1,many,TRBJ1-5,TRBV7-8,CASSRGQGDQPQHF,TGTGCCAGCAGCCGGGGACAGGGAGATCAGCCCCAGCATTTT
NA,few,TRBJ1-2,TRBV5-6,CASSLKGVISYGYTF,TGTGCCAGCAGCTTGAAGGGGGTGATATCCTATGGCTACACCTTC
NA,NA,TRBJ2-7,TRBV3-1,CASSPSVDHEQYF,TGTGCCAGCAGCCCCTCGGTTGACCACGAGCAGTACTTC
TRBD1,few,TRBJ1-4,TRBV5-1,CASSLSLQGGREKLFF,TGCGCCAGCAGCTTGTCGTTACAGGGGGGTCGGGAAAAACTGTTTTTT
NA,many,TRBJ1-6,TRBV9,CASSLGYWDSPLHF,TGTGCCAGCAGCCTAGGGTATTGGGATTCACCCCTCCACTTT
TRBD2,NA,TRBJ2-1,TRBV7-2,CASSLGGLAGPLEQFF,TGTGCCAGCAGCTTAGGGGGACTAGCGGGACCCCTTGAGCAGTTCTTC